This note documents a single T cell receptor (beta chain) sequence. The antigen is undetermined. The source of the sample is a study of CD8+ T cells in alopecia areata. Whole-study context: Twice daily, treated patients received 5 to 10 mg of oral tofacitinib.

Isolated RNA was reverse transcribed into cDNA used as the sequencing template. Libraries were prepared by immunoSEQ multiplex PCR; TCRdb keeps only in-frame clonotypes and omits some of them. The sample lists tens of thousands of clones; roughly 61% were seen once. This CDR3 is built from 15 residues. Trimming removed 8 bases from V and 4 bases from J, with 20 bases in between. Per the germline V gene, CDR1 is MNHEY and CDR2 is SMNVEV (reference sequence). Study conclusions and caveats: Normal scalp had lower clonality than lesional scalp, with alopecia totalis/universalis lesions showing this most strongly.

Alopecia areata patients provided lesional scalp punch biopsies and peripheral blood. Sorted out of PBMCs were CD4+ T cells and CD8+ T cells. The gene calls are TRBV27 and TRBJ1-1; D remains ambiguous. This sequence originates from a human donor with alopecia areata. Sequencing was performed on CD8+ T cells sorted from blood, taken at week 0. CDR3 sequence: CASPPGKVSGTEAFF. CDR3 sequence (DNA): TGTGCCAGCCCCCCCGGTAAGGTATCTGGCACTGAAGCTTTCTTT.